The text below deals with one T cell receptor beta chain. Its antigen has not been determined. There are no base qualities to consult, and no much larger clone falls within one base. Reading from cysteine to phenylalanine, the CDR3 counts 13 amino acids. Of all the DNA, just the CDR3 is kept, 39 bases in frame from base 1. CDR1 and CDR2, looked up from the germline V gene, are SNHLY and FYNNEI. Trimming takes 6 bases from V and 8 bases from J, and the germline ends sit 14 bases apart. These data come from a study of T cell repertoires in cytomegalovirus infection (dated by TCRdb to the late 2010s). Study-wide context: The HLA type of each donor mattered for the analysis, because public TCR beta signatures pointed to carriage of CMV infection along with the matching HLA type. General study outcomes and caveats: Carriers of CMV infection plus the relevant HLA type were discriminated by the cumulative frequency of public TCR beta family members in the study cohort and in an independent approximately 340-donor cohort. In the ex vivo response, HLA-C-restricted CMV-specific TCR beta clonotypes were dominant, and in two of eight donors the single most frequent clonotype came from this HLA-C-restricted group.

Sequencing was performed on an Illumina HiSeq 1500. TCRdb ran its own pipeline on the public reads, namely fastp trimming at Q25 and MiXCR clone calling, and kept in-frame beta chains. Entries are consolidated by CDR3 protein sequence, retaining the most common genes and DNA. In this sample the table shows fewer than 300,000 distinct CDR3 sequences, over 20% of which occur a single time. The ten top clones hold around 13% of the sample. The specimen sequenced was PBMCs. The receptor comes from a human donor in good health (CMV status not recorded). Some clones in this sample may be carry-over from other donors' samples. The sequence links TRBV2 to TRBJ2-1; a tentative D match to TRBD2 spans 6 bases. The DNA reads TGTGCCAGCAGATACAACCGACTAGATGAGCAGTTCTTC. This sequence encodes CASRYNRLDEQFF.